These 31 T cell receptor beta chains came from one sample sequenced in a study of CD8 T cells in ankylosing spondylitis. Broader study findings: What seemed typical of ankylosing spondylitis blood was a TCR beta motif built from 8 or 9 highly homologous variants.

These TCRs are of unknown antigen specificity. From the 5' RACE reads, TCRdb called clonotypes with MiXCR, one entry per CDR3 protein. The sample carries 300,000 to 400,000 distinct CDR3 sequences, about 22% recorded once. The sample consisted of blood, either unsorted or a sorted T cell fraction (not recorded which). The receptor source for this set is a male donor with ankylosing spondylitis.

The rearrangement links TRBV12-3 or TRBV12-4 to TRBJ1-6; TRBD1 matches 7 bases. With 4 bases clipped from V and 12 bases from J, the junction kept 6 bases outside the gene matches. This CDR3 region has 13 residues. The CDR3 loop is CASSWDSHGPLHF. As DNA, the CDR3 is TGTGCCAGCAGTTGGGACAGCCACGGACCCCTCCACTTT.

The chain is built from TRBV5-1 and TRBJ2-1; the match to TRBD2 covers 9 bases. CDR3 length: 18 residues. From germline, CDR1 is SGHRS and CDR2 YFSETQ. V gave up 2 bases and J gave up 7 bases; unmatched junction bases: 16. CDR3 amino acids: CASSFMAGGPREVNEQFF. CDR3 DNA sequence: TGCGCCAGCAGCTTTATGGCGGGAGGGCCGAGAGAAGTAAATGAGCAGTTCTTC.

This clonotype was counted between two and nine times. The gene calls are TRBV5-5 and TRBJ2-2, with D perhaps matching TRBD1 or TRBD2 (6 bases each). Trimming shortened V by 2 bases and J by 2 bases, and 13 bases separated the two germline ends. The CDR3 has 16 residues. Germline CDR1 SGHKS, CDR2 YYEKEE (reference sequence). The CDR3 bases are TGTGCCAGCAGCTTATGGGGGGCCCGAAACACCGGGGAGCTGTTTTTT. Encoded protein: CASSLWGARNTGELFF.

The chain couples TRBV24-1 to TRBJ2-3, with 9 bases identical to TRBD1. This CDR3 is 15 amino acids long. Germline assignment: CDR1 KGHDR and CDR2 SFDVKD. The V and J ends lost 5 bases and 4 bases, in that order; junction bases with no gene match: 6. Here the CDR3 DNA reads TGTGCCACCAGTGGCAGGGACAGGGTCTCAGATACGCAGTATTTT. This sequence encodes CATSGRDRVSDTQYF.

This clonotype was detected only a few times. The rearrangement uses TRBV3-1 and TRBJ1-1; no reliable D call. CDR1 LGHDT and CDR2 YNNKEL come from the germline V gene (reference sequence). V lost 4 bases and J 4 bases, leaving 7 bases between the germline ends. The CDR3 length is 12 residues. The CDR3 loop is CASSLTGTEAFF. The CDR3, as DNA: TGTGCCAGCAGCCTAACCGGCACTGAAGCTTTCTTT.

This clonotype was picked up a small number of times. The V call is TRBV20-1, the J call TRBJ2-1; 12 nucleotides agree with TRBD2. From germline, CDR1 is DFQATT and CDR2 SNEGSKA (reference sequence). V lost 2 bases and J lost 3; bases outside the gene matches: 14. The CDR3 has 19 residues. CDR3 amino acids: CSARRELAGGVGFYNEQFF. The CDR3 DNA follows: TGCAGTGCTAGACGAGAACTAGCGGGAGGCGTCGGTTTCTACAATGAGCAGTTCTTC.

This clonotype was observed a few times. The CDR3 coding sequence is TGTGCCAGCAGCTTAATAGCGGGAGTTGTAGATACGCAGTATTTT. Its protein product is CASSLIAGVVDTQYF. The V gene is TRBV7-2, the J gene TRBJ2-3; 9 bases fit TRBD2. The CDR3 covers 15 residues. V was pared by 2 bases and J by 5 bases, with 5 bases of the junction left unmatched. Germline CDR1 and CDR2: SGHTA and FQGNSA.

This chain links TRBV7-2 with TRBJ2-2; D might be TRBD1 (5 bases). V lost 8 bases and J lost 0, with 13 bases in between. Germline V CDR1 and CDR2: SGHTA, FQGNSA. The CDR3 consists of 15 residues. In DNA, the CDR3 is TGTGCCAGCGTAACAGGAGAGACGAACACCGGGGAGCTGTTTTTT. Translated: CASVTGETNTGELFF.

This clonotype was seen a few times. The chain is built from TRBV29-1 and TRBJ1-6; 10 bases line up with TRBD1. This CDR3 is 13 amino acids long. CDR1 is SQVTM and CDR2 is ANQGSEA in the germline V gene. V lost 7 bases and J lost 5; bases outside the gene matches: 2. This chain's CDR3 is CSAGTGDNSPLHF. The CDR3 DNA reads TGCAGCGCGGGGACAGGGGATAATTCACCCCTCCACTTT.

The rearrangement uses TRBV6-4 and TRBJ2-1, with D unclear. V was shortened by 3 bases and J by 10 bases, with 13 bases between the two germline ends. Germline assignment: CDR1 MRHNA and CDR2 SNTAGT. This CDR3 is built from 13 residues. Written as DNA, the CDR3 is TGTGCCAGCAGTGAAACCGCACTCAGGGAGCAGTTCTTC. This sequence encodes CASSETALREQFF.

This clonotype is a singleton in its sample. The gene calls are TRBV27 and TRBJ2-2, with D perhaps matching TRBD2 (5 bases). The CDR3 totals 15 residues. CDR1 and CDR2 from the germline V gene are MNHEY and SMNVEV (reference sequence). The ends were cut back, 5 bases at V and 3 bases at J, with 13 bases in the middle. The CDR3 sequence is CASSRTPQDTGELFF. The DNA of the CDR3 is TGTGCCAGCAGTAGGACTCCCCAGGACACCGGGGAGCTGTTTTTT.

This clonotype showed up just a few times. V and J are TRBV10-3 and TRBJ2-6; D might be TRBD1 or TRBD2, each matching 5 bases. This CDR3 has 18 amino acids. Germline assignment: CDR1 ENHRY and CDR2 SYGVKD. V was shortened by 0 bases and J by 6 bases, with 18 bases between the two germline ends. CDR3 sequence (DNA): TGTGCCATCAGTGAGTCGGGGACGGACTGGTCCGTGGCCAACGTCCTGACTTTC. It yields the protein CAISESGTDWSVANVLTF.

This clonotype was seen repeatedly, ten times or more. The DNA for the CDR3 is TGCGCCAGCAGCTTCCCGCTTTCCACAGATACGCAGTATTTT. It specifies CASSFPLSTDTQYF. This chain uses TRBV5-1 with TRBJ2-3; no definite D call. Trimming took 2 bases from V and 2 from J, leaving 9 bases between them. This CDR3 has 14 amino acids. The germline CDR1 and CDR2 sequences are SGHRS and YFSETQ.

This clonotype was observed a handful of times. V is TRBV13 and J is TRBJ1-1; D possibly corresponds to TRBD1 (6 bases). Germline V gene sequence: CDR1 PRHDT, CDR2 FYEKMQ (reference sequence). Trimming removed 2 bases at V and 8 bases at J, with 12 bases between. This CDR3 is built from 13 residues. For the CDR3, the DNA is TGTGCCAGCAGCTTATTAGTCGGGACAGAAGCTTTCTTT. This codes for CASSLLVGTEAFF.

The genes are TRBV7-3 and TRBJ2-7, with D possibly being TRBD2 (5 bases). Germline V gene sequence: CDR1 SGHTA, CDR2 FQGTGA. This CDR3 is 15 amino acids long. Trimming removed 5 bases from V and 3 bases from J, with 17 bases in between. The CDR3 is CASSRGLPGLYEQYF. CDR3 bases: TGTGCCAGCAGCCGTGGACTCCCCGGTCTCTACGAGCAGTACTTC.

This clonotype was observed a few times. The rearrangement links TRBV15 to TRBJ2-7; TRBD2 agrees at 7 bases. The CDR3 runs to 14 residues. V lost 1 base, J lost 3 bases, and 3 bases stayed unmatched. Germline V CDR1 and CDR2: LNHNV, YYDKDF (reference sequence). The DNA for the CDR3 is TGTGCCACCAGCAGAGCAGCGGGGAGCTACGAGCAGTACTTC. This sequence encodes CATSRAAGSYEQYF.

A few counts support this clonotype. This CDR3 is CASSFLAQRDTQYF. CDR3 DNA sequence: TGTGCCAGCAGTTTTCTGGCTCAGCGGGATACGCAGTATTTT. This chain connects TRBV27 to TRBJ2-3; D may be TRBD2 (5 bases). V was pared by 3 bases and J by 6 bases, with 13 bases between. The CDR3 is made up of 14 amino acids. Germline lookup yields CDR1 MNHEY and CDR2 SMNVEV (reference sequence).

The chain employs TRBV6-2 or TRBV6-3 and TRBJ1-5; a weak D match, TRBD1 (5 bases). CDR3 size: 13 residues. V dropped 9 bases and J dropped 6 bases, with 15 bases sitting between them. Germline CDR1 is MNHEY and CDR2 is SVGEGT. The CDR3 region is CASAWGVFQPQHF. CDR3 nucleotide sequence: TGTGCCAGTGCCTGGGGGGTGTTTCAGCCCCAGCATTTT.

The chain joins TRBV12-3 or TRBV12-4 to TRBJ1-1; D uncertain. Trimming took 6 bases from V and 7 from J, leaving 15 bases between them. This CDR3 has 13 residues. The DNA of the CDR3 is TGTGCCAGCAGGTTTGGTGGAGTGATTGAAGCTTTCTTT. It specifies CASRFGGVIEAFF.

This rearrangement joins TRBV6-1 to TRBJ2-3, with 7 bases fitting TRBD2. The J segment lost 0 bases and the V segment lost 7 bases, leaving 4 bases of the junction unmatched. This CDR3 is built from 14 residues. Germline values: CDR1 MNHNS, CDR2 SASEGT. CDR3 DNA sequence: TGTGCCAGCATGCGGGGGTCTAGCACAGATACGCAGTATTTT. Translated, it gives CASMRGSSTDTQYF.

The rearrangement uses TRBV7-2 and TRBJ2-7, with D maybe TRBD1 (6 bases). V lost 5 bases, J lost 2 bases, and 16 bases lay in between. Per the germline V gene, CDR1 is SGHTA and CDR2 is FQGNSA. This CDR3 is built from 15 residues. The chain's CDR3 is CASSRNGDNTYEQYF. The CDR3 DNA follows: TGTGCCAGCAGCCGAAATGGGGACAACACCTACGAGCAGTACTTC.

A few counts support this clonotype. The V and J genes are TRBV20-1 and TRBJ1-2; 8 bases map to TRBD1. CDR3 length: 13 residues. Per germline, CDR1 DFQATT and CDR2 SNEGSKA (reference sequence). Losses at the gene ends were 3 bases for V and 3 bases for J; bases not matched to a gene: 3. CDR3 residues: CSARTGVDYGYTF. Written as DNA, the CDR3 is TGCAGTGCTAGGACAGGGGTCGACTATGGCTACACCTTC.

This sequence joins TRBV7-2 and TRBJ2-3, with D perhaps being TRBD1 or TRBD2 (5 bases each). This CDR3 spans 13 amino acids. In germline, CDR1 is SGHTA, CDR2 FQGNSA. The ends were cut back, 6 bases at V and 6 bases at J, with 13 bases in the middle. For the CDR3, the DNA is TGTGCCAGCAGTAGGGACCGCTGGGATACGCAGTATTTT. Protein: CASSRDRWDTQYF. The whole variable domain, remainder taken from reference TRBV7-2 and TRBJ2-3, is GAGVSQSPSNKVTEKGKDVELRCDPISGHTALYWYRQSLGQGLEFLIYFQGNSAPDKSGLPSDRFSAERTGGSVSTLTIQRTQQEDSAVYLCASSRDRWDTQYFGPGTRLTVL.

The chain has TRBV5-1 and TRBJ1-1, with D unclear. Germline V lookup: CDR1 SGHRS, CDR2 YFSETQ. This CDR3 has 15 residues. V lost 0 bases and J lost 4, with 13 bases in between. The CDR3 region is CASSLALGLVTEAFF. For the CDR3, the DNA is TGCGCCAGCAGCTTGGCGTTAGGGTTAGTCACTGAAGCTTTCTTT.

This clonotype was seen ten or more times. The genes are TRBV5-1 and TRBJ1-1, with D hard to call. Germline V gene data show CDR1 as SGHRS and CDR2 as YFSETQ. Trimming took 3 bases from V and 4 from J, leaving 16 bases between them. The CDR3 totals 15 residues. In DNA, the CDR3 is TGCGCCAGCAGCTCGACCGGACGTGAGACCACTGAAGCTTTCTTT. Its protein is CASSSTGRETTEAFF.

The chain has TRBV20-1 and TRBJ2-1; no reliable D call. Germline values: CDR1 DFQATT, CDR2 SNEGSKA (reference sequence). CDR3 length equals 14 residues. V was pared by 0 bases and J by 10 bases, with 16 bases between. CDR3 in amino acids: CSAREAGPPGEQFF. CDR3 bases: TGCAGTGCTAGAGAGGCCGGGCCACCCGGAGAGCAGTTCTTC.

This clonotype appeared a few times. The gene calls are TRBV5-1 and TRBJ2-1; D gene ambiguous. Trimming cost V 4 bases and J 0 bases, with 8 bases left between them. CDR1 SGHRS and CDR2 YFSETQ come from the germline V gene. The CDR3 extends over 14 amino acids. Here the CDR3 reads CASSGRSSYNEQFF. Written as DNA, the CDR3 is TGCGCCAGCAGCGGACGGAGCTCCTACAATGAGCAGTTCTTC. Using reference TRBV5-1 and TRBJ2-1 for the parts outside the CDR3, the full variable domain is KAGVTQTPRYLIKTRGQQVTLSCSPISGHRSVSWYQQTPGQGLQFLFEYFSETQRNKGNFPGRFSGRQFSNSRSEMNVSTLELGDSALYLCASSGRSSYNEQFFGPGTRLTVL.

The chain combines TRBV19 with TRBJ2-1; D remains unclear. This CDR3 spans 14 amino acids. The V and J ends lost 4 bases and 0 bases respectively, with 7 bases between them. Germline CDR1 and CDR2: LNHDA and SQIVND (reference sequence). This chain's CDR3 is CASSTSHSYNEQFF. CDR3 DNA sequence: TGTGCCAGTAGTACGTCCCACTCCTACAATGAGCAGTTCTTC.

The chain uses TRBV6-1 and TRBJ2-2; the D gene is possibly TRBD1 (6 bases). Germline CDR1 and CDR2: MNHNS and SASEGT. Trimming cost V 8 bases and J 6 bases, with 16 bases left between them. The length of the CDR3 is 14 residues. CDR3 nucleotides: TGTGCCAGCCAGACAGGTTTGGTGGCCGGGGAGCTGTTTTTT. It codes for CASQTGLVAGELFF.

The chain joins TRBV5-1 to TRBJ2-7, with a tentative D call TRBD1 (5 bases). The CDR3 spans 18 residues. V lost 4 bases and J 0 bases, leaving 23 bases between the germline ends. CDR1 SGHRS and CDR2 YFSETQ come from the germline V gene. CDR3 nucleotides: TGCGCCAGCAGCCTGCAGGGCCCAGGACAAAGGAGCTCCTACGAGCAGTACTTC. Amino acids: CASSLQGPGQRSSYEQYF. Supplemented by reference TRBV5-1 and TRBJ2-7, the full variable domain reads KAGVTQTPRYLIKTRGQQVTLSCSPISGHRSVSWYQQTPGQGLQFLFEYFSETQRNKGNFPGRFSGRQFSNSRSEMNVSTLELGDSALYLCASSLQGPGQRSSYEQYFGPGTRLTVT.

The J gene is TRBJ2-3, the V gene TRBV15, with D tentatively TRBD2 (5 bases). V was pared by 2 bases and J by 1 base, with 10 bases between. The CDR3 loop spans 15 amino acids. Germline assignment: CDR1 LNHNV and CDR2 YYDKDF (reference sequence). This chain's CDR3 is CATSRKLGGTDTQYF. CDR3 bases: TGTGCCACCAGCAGAAAGCTCGGGGGCACAGATACGCAGTATTTT.